The text below deals with one T cell receptor beta chain. Its specific antigen is unknown. There are no base qualities to consult, and no much larger clone falls within one base. The source of the sample is a study of blood T cell repertoires in COVID-19 (dated by TCRdb to 2018 to 2020). Background on the whole study: Collaborator samples came from the United States, Italy and Spain and covered acute and convalescent phases of COVID-19. The prospective study material was composed of cDNA or gDNA derived from T cells, B-cell-depleted T cells, or PBMCs. Deeply sampled blood TCRbeta repertoires from subjects exposed to, actively infected with, or recovered from COVID-19 were included in the dataset. The repertoires were released in a freely available public database meant as a resource for research on the immune response to SARS-CoV-2. Samples were obtained from the ongoing ImmuneRACE study (first 160 participants) and from about 1,300 subjects provided by 6 global collaborators. A de-identified subject ID, COVID-19 status, age in years and sex were almost always included in the sample metadata. Where available, HLA class I and class II types were taken from metadata supplied by the sample provider and were not determined by assay-based typing. What the work shows at the level of the full study, not this receptor alone: The amount of clinical and demographic metadata varied by source and participant and was provided uncurated.

Taken from the germline V gene, the CDR1 and CDR2 loops are SGHRS and YFSETQ. The CDR3 goes from the cysteine to the phenylalanine over 13 residues. The entry retains the CDR3 DNA only, 39 bases that are in frame from base 1. V gives up 4 bases and J gives up 3 bases, and the segment between their germline ends measures 8 bases. TCRbeta CDR3 regions were amplified from genomic DNA by means of the immunoSEQ Assay, a bias-controlled multiplex PCR. The authors processed their data as follows. The number of nucleated cells in each sample was estimated by amplification of reference gene primers within the assay. To quantify the absolute abundance of each unique TCRbeta CDR3 rearrangement, sequence reads were collapsed and filtered. Productive Simpson clonality was computed per sample as the square root of Simpson's diversity index over productive rearrangements. TCRdb mirrors the immuneACCESS table, restricted to in-frame sequences. Some clones are absent from its copies; in checked studies, under half trace to an unresolved V gene, and the reason for the others is unknown. The D gene and trimming were derived from the DNA, and the V and J assignments and clone size from that table. The sample table records around 260,000 clones; 83% of these occur just once. Roughly 4.5% of the sample goes to the ten largest clones.

A second Seattle source provided samples from volunteer blood donors who had recovered from COVID-19. Whole blood was collected in K2EDTA tubes by collaborating institutions according to the institutions' own protocols. For TCRbeta analysis, collaborator samples were shipped as frozen whole blood, as isolated PBMCs, or as DNA extracted from either sample type. The receptor's source is a man aged 60-69 years who had recovered from COVID-19. In this chain, TRBV5-1 is recombined with TRBJ1-5; no confident D gene assignment can be made. Sequenced sample: peripheral blood. CDR3 protein: CASSPDTNQPQHF. The sequence in DNA is TGCGCCAGCAGCCCCGACACCAATCAGCCCCAGCATTTT.